Below, 30 T cell receptor beta chains from the same sample are listed, as sequenced in a study of blood T cell repertoires in COVID-19. Data came from immunoSEQ multiplex PCR; TCRdb stores just in-frame clones and leaves some out. The table includes about 120,000 clones, 65% to 85% detected once. The sample comprised peripheral blood. These receptors were obtained from an elderly man with active or convalescent COVID-19.

The chain is built from TRBV7-2 and TRBJ1-4; 10 nucleotides match TRBD1. Germline V CDR1 and CDR2: SGHTA, FQGNSA. V was pared by 1 base and J by 8 bases, with 1 base of the junction left unmatched. This CDR3 region has 14 residues. For the CDR3, the DNA is TGTGCCAGCAGCTTAGGGACAGGGGGGGAAAAACTGTTTTTT. The encoded protein is CASSLGTGGEKLFF. Drawing the rest from reference TRBV7-2 and TRBJ1-4, the complete variable domain is GAGVSQSPSNKVTEKGKDVELRCDPISGHTALYWYRQSLGQGLEFLIYFQGNSAPDKSGLPSDRFSAERTGGSVSTLTIQRTQQEDSAVYLCASSLGTGGEKLFFGSGTQLSVL.

The rearrangement uses TRBV21-1 and TRBJ2-6; the table's D gene call, TRBD1, was not cross checked with the DNA. TRBV21-1 is marked as a pseudogene. The CDR3 loop spans 15 amino acids. CDR3 sequence reads: CASSGTGSGANVLTF. The CDR3 nucleotides are TGTGCCAGCAGCGGGACAGGGTCCGGGGCCAACGTCCTGACTTTC.

The rearrangement uses TRBV7-2 and TRBJ2-1; D is unresolved. Looked up from germline, CDR1 is SGHTA and CDR2 is FQGNSA. The CDR3 totals 13 residues. Trimming cost V 1 base and J 7 bases, with 8 bases left between them. The CDR3 DNA is TGTGCCAGCAGCTTAGAGCTTTTTAATGAGCAGTTCTTC. This encodes CASSLELFNEQFF.

This chain links TRBV28 with TRBJ1-1; no firm D call. Trimming removed 7 bases from V and 1 base from J, with 10 bases in between. The germline V gene has CDR1 MDHEN and CDR2 SYDVKM. The CDR3 totals 13 residues. CDR3 nucleotide sequence: TGTGCCAGCACCTTACTACAGAACACTGAAGCTTTCTTT. It is translated as CASTLLQNTEAFF. The full variable domain, its missing parts supplied by reference TRBV28 and TRBJ1-1, is DVKVTQSSRYLVKRTGEKVFLECVQDMDHENMFWYRQDPGLGLRLIYFSYDVKMKEKGDIPEGYSVSREKKERFSLILESASTNQTSMYLCASTLLQNTEAFFGQGTRLTVV.

The V and J genes are TRBV7-3 and TRBJ2-7, with D tentatively TRBD2 (6 bases). Trimming left V 5 bases short and J 6 bases short, with 14 bases between. Germline-derived CDR1 and CDR2 are SGHTA and FQGTGA. The CDR3 runs to 13 residues. The CDR3 loop reads CASSMTRGGEQYF. DNA for the CDR3: TGTGCCAGCAGCATGACTAGAGGAGGCGAGCAGTACTTC.

The chain couples TRBV5-4 to TRBJ1-5; 7 nucleotides line up with TRBD1. Trimming removed 4 bases from V and 5 bases from J; junction bases left unmatched: 3. The germline V gene has CDR1 SGHNT and CDR2 YYREEE (reference sequence). This CDR3 contains 13 residues. CDR3 residues: CASSLQGDQPQHF. The CDR3 DNA sequence: TGTGCCAGCAGCCTCCAGGGGGATCAGCCCCAGCATTTT. Based on the CDR3 plus reference TRBV5-4 and TRBJ1-5, the full variable domain is ETGVTQSPTHLIKTRGQQVTLRCSSQSGHNTVSWYQQALGQGPQFIFQYYREEENGRGNFPPRFSGLQFPNYSSELNVNALELDDSALYLCASSLQGDQPQHFGDGTRLSIL.

The chain has TRBV6-5 and TRBJ2-7; TRBD1 might be the D (6 bases). The germline V gene encodes CDR1 MNHEY and CDR2 SVGAGI. CDR3 length: 15 amino acids. V lost 2 bases and J 3 bases, leaving 14 bases between the germline ends. In DNA, the CDR3 is TGTGCCAGCAGTTACCAGACAGGCCCCAGCTACGAGCAGTACTTC. Translated: CASSYQTGPSYEQYF.

This clone was seen a single time. This chain uses TRBV2 with TRBJ2-5; D not resolved. The CDR3 is 11 residues long. V dropped 4 bases and J dropped 12 bases, with 12 bases sitting between them. Germline lookup yields CDR1 SNHLY and CDR2 FYNNEI. CDR3 coding DNA: TGTGCCAGCAGTGTTTCTGCTTCGGAGTACTTC. As protein: CASSVSASEYF.

The chain joins TRBV7-9 to TRBJ1-4; 7 bases line up with TRBD1. V lost 3 bases to trimming and J lost 8 bases; unmatched junction nucleotides: 9. Germline V lookup: CDR1 SEHNR, CDR2 FQNEAQ (reference sequence). CDR3 length: 15 amino acids. CDR3: CASSFDREPVEKLFF. The DNA for the CDR3 is TGTGCCAGCAGCTTTGACAGGGAGCCGGTGGAAAAACTGTTTTTT.

The chain uses TRBV5-6 and TRBJ1-3, with 8 nucleotides matching TRBD1. V gave up 5 bases and J gave up 1 base; unmatched junction bases: 2. CDR3 size: 14 residues. The germline V gene has CDR1 SGHDT and CDR2 YYEEEE. CDR3: CASSTGGSGNTIYF. DNA for the CDR3: TGTGCCAGCAGTACAGGGGGTTCTGGAAACACCATATATTTT.

The rearrangement joins TRBV28 to TRBJ2-7; 9 positions agree with TRBD1. Losses at the gene ends were 3 bases for V and 3 bases for J; bases not matched to a gene: 3. CDR1 is MDHEN, CDR2 SYDVKM, per germline. There are 14 residues in the CDR3. The CDR3 protein is CASSFPGQGYEQYF. The CDR3 nucleotides read TGTGCCAGCAGTTTTCCGGGACAGGGCTACGAGCAGTACTTC.

The rearrangement links TRBV19 to TRBJ2-7; TRBD1 aligns across 11 bases. After removal of 5 bases from V and 4 bases from J, the junction contained 10 bases not matched to a gene. The germline CDR1 and CDR2 sequences are LNHDA and SQIVND (reference sequence). The CDR3 contains 16 residues. This CDR3 reads CASSPIRDRGLYEQYF. For the CDR3, the DNA is TGTGCCAGTAGTCCCATTCGGGACAGGGGGTTGTACGAGCAGTACTTC.

This rearrangement joins TRBV27 to TRBJ1-1; D uncertain. This CDR3 region has 15 residues. V shed 0 bases and J shed 4 bases, with 12 bases lying between them. Per the germline V gene, CDR1 is MNHEY and CDR2 is SMNVEV (reference sequence). The CDR3 loop reads CASSLSREVGTEAFF. The CDR3 DNA sequence: TGTGCCAGCAGTTTATCTAGGGAGGTGGGCACTGAAGCTTTCTTT.

This clone was recorded once. The gene calls are TRBV18 and TRBJ1-2, with 9 positions matching TRBD1. V shed 3 bases, J shed 2 bases, and the junction held 4 bases outside the gene matches. From germline, CDR1 is KGHSH and CDR2 LQKENI. The CDR3 covers 15 residues. CDR3 amino acids: CASSPGTGTNYGYTF. CDR3 DNA: TGTGCCAGCTCACCTGGGACAGGGACCAACTATGGCTACACCTTC.

The chain couples TRBV10-3 to TRBJ2-4; D is uncertain. The germline gives CDR1 ENHRY, CDR2 SYGVKD. The CDR3 is 15 amino acids. V shed 0 bases and J shed 6 bases, with 12 bases lying between them. This chain's CDR3 is CAISESAALRNIQYF. CDR3 sequence (DNA): TGTGCCATCAGTGAGTCTGCGGCACTGAGAAACATTCAGTACTTC.

The genes are TRBV19 and TRBJ2-7; 8 bases map to TRBD1. Per germline, CDR1 LNHDA and CDR2 SQIVND (reference sequence). CDR3 length equals 13 residues. V gave up 7 bases and J gave up 5 bases; unmatched junction bases: 7. Here the CDR3 DNA reads TGTGCCAGTACCCCGGACAGGGTCCACGAGCAGTACTTC. The encoded protein is CASTPDRVHEQYF.

The chain couples TRBV28 to TRBJ1-3, with a weak D call TRBD1 (6 bases). This CDR3 contains 12 residues. Germline-derived CDR1 and CDR2 are MDHEN and SYDVKM. Trimming shortened V by 6 bases and J by 4 bases, and 7 bases separated the two germline ends. CDR3 region: CASRQGGNTIYF. In DNA, the CDR3 is TGTGCCAGCAGACAGGGAGGAAACACCATATATTTT.

The chain uses TRBV7-3 and TRBJ1-3, with D maybe TRBD1 (6 bases). V lost 5 bases, J lost 2 bases, and 13 bases lay in between. The germline V gene encodes CDR1 SGHTA and CDR2 FQGTGA. This CDR3 has 15 amino acids. CDR3 DNA: TGTGCCAGCAGCCTTACAGGACAGCCTGGAAACACCATATATTTT. This sequence encodes CASSLTGQPGNTIYF.

The J gene is TRBJ2-3, the V gene TRBV10-3, with 7 bases identical to TRBD2. CDR1 and CDR2 from the germline V gene are ENHRY and SYGVKD. J lost 0 bases, V lost 8 bases, and 8 bases had no gene match. This CDR3 has 15 amino acids. The CDR3 region is CAIGNLAVSTDTQYF. The CDR3 DNA sequence: TGTGCCATCGGAAATCTAGCGGTTAGCACAGATACGCAGTATTTT.

This clone was detected a few times. The rearrangement uses TRBV25-1 and TRBJ2-2; TRBD1 agrees at 8 bases. V shed 1 base and J 4 bases; nucleotides not matched to a gene: 5. CDR3 length equals 16 residues. Per the germline V gene, CDR1 is MGHDK and CDR2 is SYGVNS. In DNA, the CDR3 is TGTGCCAGCAGTGAATTGACAGGGGATGGCACCGGGGAGCTGTTTTTT. As protein: CASSELTGDGTGELFF.

The CDR3 loop is CSASSGIYGYTF. DNA for the CDR3: TGCAGTGCTAGTTCGGGAATCTATGGCTACACCTTC. This rearrangement joins TRBV20-1 to TRBJ1-2; no clear D. CDR3 size: 12 residues. V gave up 3 bases and J gave up 4 bases, with 9 bases separating them. Germline assignment: CDR1 DFQATT and CDR2 SNEGSKA (reference sequence).

The chain employs TRBV9 and TRBJ2-2, with TRBD1 identical over 11 bases. Germline V lookup: CDR1 SGDLS, CDR2 YYNGEE. The length of the CDR3 is 15 residues. The trim removed 3 bases at V and 6 bases at J, leaving 4 bases unmatched. This chain's CDR3 is CASSAWDRGSGELFF. The DNA for the CDR3 is TGTGCCAGCAGCGCCTGGGACAGGGGGTCCGGGGAGCTGTTTTTT.

The chain combines TRBV5-6 with TRBJ1-4, with 9 bases that match TRBD1. V lost 2 bases to trimming and J lost 2 bases; unmatched junction nucleotides: 7. This CDR3 region has 17 residues. Germline CDR1 reads SGHDT; CDR2 reads YYEEEE. The CDR3 spells CASSFSGTGTTNEKLFF. CDR3 DNA sequence: TGTGCCAGCAGCTTCTCCGGGACAGGGACGACTAATGAAAAACTGTTTTTT.

V gene TRBV15 combines with J gene TRBJ1-1, with D possibly being TRBD1 (6 bases). This CDR3 is 14 amino acids long. The germline CDR1 and CDR2 sequences are LNHNV and YYDKDF (reference sequence). Trimming left V 6 bases short and J 0 bases short, with 11 bases between. CDR3 coding DNA: TGTGCCACCAGTCAGGGGCGCCTGAACACTGAAGCTTTCTTT. Translation: CATSQGRLNTEAFF.

The V and J genes are TRBV11-2 and TRBJ1-4, with D unclear. V was shortened by 2 bases and J by 7 bases, with 8 bases between the two germline ends. Germline lookup yields CDR1 SGHAT and CDR2 FQNNGV. The CDR3 is 13 amino acids. CDR3 region: CASSLNGIEKLFF. DNA of the CDR3: TGTGCCAGCAGCTTAAACGGGATTGAAAAACTGTTTTTT.

This chain joins TRBV5-4 and TRBJ1-1, with D tentatively TRBD1 (5 bases). Germline V CDR1 and CDR2: SGHNT, YYREEE (reference sequence). CDR3 size: 16 residues. The V and J ends lost 4 bases and 6 bases respectively, with 22 bases between them. This chain's CDR3 is CASSAGFGQGSSEAFF. CDR3 coding DNA: TGTGCCAGCAGCGCAGGCTTCGGTCAGGGCTCTTCTGAAGCTTTCTTT.

The rearrangement links TRBV9 to TRBJ1-6, with D perhaps TRBD1 (6 bases). Germline V gene sequence: CDR1 SGDLS, CDR2 YYNGEE. V lost 1 base and J 7 bases, leaving 24 bases between the germline ends. This CDR3 comprises 19 residues. CDR3 amino acids: CASSVSRAGVGSRNSPLHF. The DNA of the CDR3 is TGTGCCAGCAGCGTATCACGAGCAGGGGTTGGTTCGCGGAATTCACCCCTCCACTTT.

This clone has a handful of counts. This sequence joins TRBV6-4 and TRBJ1-1; TRBD1 aligns across 8 bases. Germline V CDR1 and CDR2: MRHNA, SNTAGT. The CDR3 is made up of 14 amino acids. V gave up 3 bases and J gave up 5 bases; unmatched junction bases: 5. The CDR3 nucleotides read TGTGCCAGCAGTGAAACTCAGGGGGCGACTGAAGCTTTCTTT. Translated, it gives CASSETQGATEAFF.

This clone rates as medium-sized. V usage is TRBV6-2 or TRBV6-3 and J usage is TRBJ1-5; D is uncertain. Germline values: CDR1 MNHEY, CDR2 SVGEGT. V was cut by 6 bases and J by 4 bases, with 10 bases left in between. The CDR3 runs to 13 residues. The CDR3 loop is CASSHTDNQPQHF. CDR3 sequence (DNA): TGTGCCAGCAGCCACACAGATAATCAGCCCCAGCATTTT.

The chain links TRBV5-1 to TRBJ2-2, with 7 bases identical to TRBD1. With V trimmed by 4 bases and J by 1 base, 4 bases remained unmatched. The CDR3 length is 15 residues. Per the germline V gene, CDR1 is SGHRS and CDR2 is YFSETQ. The CDR3 is CASSPQGRNTGELFF. The CDR3 coding sequence is TGCGCCAGCAGCCCACAGGGGAGGAACACCGGGGAGCTGTTTTTT. Complete variable domain (other parts from reference TRBV5-1 and TRBJ2-2): KAGVTQTPRYLIKTRGQQVTLSCSPISGHRSVSWYQQTPGQGLQFLFEYFSETQRNKGNFPGRFSGRQFSNSRSEMNVSTLELGDSALYLCASSPQGRNTGELFFGEGSRLTVL.